Listed below are T cell receptor beta chains from one sample, sequenced in a study of blood T cell repertoires in COVID-19. TCRdb keeps only in-frame clones here, not all; method: immunoSEQ multiplex PCR. The repertoire has nearly 95,000 clones, roughly 91% of them found once; the top ten carry about 5%. Sequencing input: peripheral blood. The receptors stem from an elderly woman with acute or convalescent COVID-19. Each CDR3 is given with its conserved first and last residue. The D gene is left open where the match is weak. A row's size may be missing; if present it is once, few, many or a size class.

cdr3_nt cdr3_aa d_call j_call clone_size v_call
TGTGCCTGGAGTACCGGGACAGTAAACTATGGCTACACCTTC CAWSTGTVNYGYTF TRBD1 TRBJ1-2 - TRBV30
TGTGCCTGGACCAGACTAGCGAATGAGCAGTTCTTC CAWTRLANEQFF TRBD2 TRBJ2-1 once TRBV30
TGCGCCAGCAGTGACAGTACAGATACGCAGTATTTT CASSDSTDTQYF - TRBJ2-3 - TRBV10-1
TGTGCCAGCAGAACCACAGGGGGAGGAACTGAAGCTTTCTTT CASRTTGGGTEAFF TRBD1 TRBJ1-1 - TRBV7-9
TGCGCCAGCAGCCAAGATGGGGCAGGGGCCTATGGCTACACCTTC CASSQDGAGAYGYTF - TRBJ1-2 - TRBV4-3
TGTGCCAGCAGCGCACCCCCCGGCGAGGAAGAGACCCAGTACTTC CASSAPPGEEETQYF - TRBJ2-5 - TRBV9
TGCGCCAGCAGCTTGGCCAAATTGGCTAGCGGGATTGGAGATACGCAGTATTTT CASSLAKLASGIGDTQYF TRBD2 TRBJ2-3 - TRBV5-1
TGTGCCACCAGCGGGGGACAGGGACATCAGCCCCAGCATTTT CATSGGQGHQPQHF TRBD1 TRBJ1-5 - TRBV15
TGTGCCAGCAGTGAAAGGGGGGGGCTGAACACTGAAGCTTTCTTT CASSERGGLNTEAFF - TRBJ1-1 - TRBV6-1
TGTGCCAGCAGCCAAGGGGCGGGGGGGCCCACAGATACGCAGTATTTT CASSQGAGGPTDTQYF TRBD2 TRBJ2-3 - TRBV3-1/TRBV3-2
TGTGCCAGCAAGAGAGGAGCCATGAACACTGAAGCTTTCTTT CASKRGAMNTEAFF - TRBJ1-1 - TRBV25-1
TGTGCCAGTAGTCCACCCACAGGGGCTCGGCCTCAGCCCCAGCATTTT CASSPPTGARPQPQHF TRBD1 TRBJ1-5 - TRBV19
TGTGCCAGCAGCTGGACTAGCGGGAGTCCCTACGAGCAGTACTTC CASSWTSGSPYEQYF TRBD2 TRBJ2-7 - TRBV11-1
TGCGCCAGCAGCTTGGCAGGACAGGGAGGTGGCGAGACCCAGTACTTC CASSLAGQGGGETQYF TRBD1 TRBJ2-5 - TRBV5-1
TGTGCCAGCAGCCGAGACAGGGTTGGGGCCAAAAACATTCAGTACTTC CASSRDRVGAKNIQYF TRBD1 TRBJ2-4 - TRBV3-1/TRBV3-2
TGTGCCACCCGGGAGAGTTATGGCTACACCTTC CATRESYGYTF - TRBJ1-2 - TRBV6-5
TGCGCCAGCAGCTTGGGACTTGATAATTCACCCCTCCACTTT CASSLGLDNSPLHF - TRBJ1-6 once TRBV5-1
TGCGCCAGCAGCTCGACAGGGTTGGAGACCCAGTACTTC CASSSTGLETQYF TRBD1 TRBJ2-5 - TRBV5-1
TGCGCCAGCAGGCCCACAGGGGGTTTAGCCAAAAACATTCAGTACTTC CASRPTGGLAKNIQYF TRBD1 TRBJ2-4 once TRBV23-1
TGCGCCAGCAGCCAGAGCGGGAGTAACTACAATGAGCAGTTCTTC CASSQSGSNYNEQFF TRBD2 TRBJ2-1 - TRBV5-1
TGTGCCAGCAGTTACCGATGGGACAGGGGAGTTACCGGGGAGCTGTTTTTT CASSYRWDRGVTGELFF TRBD1 TRBJ2-2 - TRBV6-2/TRBV6-3
TGCGCCAGCAGCTTGGGTTCTAGCGGGGGGGCCGGCCAAGAGACCCAGTACTTC CASSLGSSGGAGQETQYF TRBD2 TRBJ2-5 - TRBV5-1
TGTGCCAGTAGTGACCGGGGACAAAAGAATGAAAAACTGTTTTTT CASSDRGQKNEKLFF - TRBJ1-4 - TRBV19
TGTGCTAGTGGTTTGGGCAGGGGGTTGGACACCGGGGAGCTGTTTTTT CASGLGRGLDTGELFF TRBD1 TRBJ2-2 - TRBV12-5
TGTGCCACCACTAGTTTTACTAGCGGAGATTACAATGAGCAGTTCTTC CATTSFTSGDYNEQFF TRBD2 TRBJ2-1 few TRBV7-9
TGTGCCAGCAGCTTATTTAGCGGGAATCTATTTAATGAGCAGTTCTTC CASSLFSGNLFNEQFF TRBD2 TRBJ2-1 - TRBV11-3
TGTGCCAGCAGCCTAAGTCCGGGACAGGGGGGGCGTTCCTATGGCTACACCTTC CASSLSPGQGGRSYGYTF TRBD1 TRBJ1-2 - TRBV7-9
TGTGCCAGCAGTTACAGTTCCGGACTTAATTCACCCCTCCACTTT CASSYSSGLNSPLHF - TRBJ1-6 - TRBV6-5
TGTGCCTGGAGTGTCCGGGCGGGAGCCGGCTACACCTTC CAWSVRAGAGYTF - TRBJ1-2 few TRBV30
TGTGCCACCAGTGACCAGGGGACCGGGGAGCTGTTTTTT CATSDQGTGELFF - TRBJ2-2 - TRBV24-1
TGTGCCACCAGCAGCCGGGGACTAGCGGGAGAAGAGACCCAGTACTTC CATSSRGLAGEETQYF TRBD2 TRBJ2-5 once TRBV15
TGCGCCAGCAGCTTGGCGCAGGGAACAGATACGCAGTATTTT CASSLAQGTDTQYF - TRBJ2-3 - TRBV5-1